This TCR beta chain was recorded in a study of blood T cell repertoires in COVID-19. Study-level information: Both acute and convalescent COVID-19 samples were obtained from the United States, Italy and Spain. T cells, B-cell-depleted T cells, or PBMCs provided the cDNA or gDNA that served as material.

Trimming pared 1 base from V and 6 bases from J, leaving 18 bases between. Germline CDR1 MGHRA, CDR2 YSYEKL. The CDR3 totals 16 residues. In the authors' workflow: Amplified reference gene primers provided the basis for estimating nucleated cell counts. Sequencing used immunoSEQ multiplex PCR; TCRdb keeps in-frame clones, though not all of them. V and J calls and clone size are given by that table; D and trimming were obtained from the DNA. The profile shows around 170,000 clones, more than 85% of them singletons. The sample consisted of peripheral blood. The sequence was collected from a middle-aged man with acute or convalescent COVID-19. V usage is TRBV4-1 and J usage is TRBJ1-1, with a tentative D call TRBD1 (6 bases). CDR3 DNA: TGCGCCAGCAGCCAAGTAATGCGAAGGGGGACGCCTGAAGCTTTCTTT. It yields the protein CASSQVMRRGTPEAFF.